The 30 T cell receptor beta chains below were found in one sample sequenced in a study of brain T cells in children with intractable seizures. Repertoires were generated with immunoSEQ multiplex PCR, while TCRdb's copy carries only in-frame clones and drops some. The repertoire includes over 95,000 clones, around 94% of them detected once, and 3.8% sits in the top ten. Sample: peripheral blood, taken at surgery. Receptor source: a boy younger than two with hemimegalencephaly and intractable seizures.

The rearrangement uses TRBV4-3 and TRBJ2-1, with D perhaps TRBD2 (5 bases). Trimming shortened V by 0 bases and J by 4 bases, and 19 bases separated the two germline ends. The CDR3 length is 18 residues. CDR1 LGHNA and CDR2 YSLEER come from the germline V gene. In DNA form, the CDR3 reads TGCGCCAGCAGCCAAGATTTAGCGTCCAGCGGAGTTTACAATGAGCAGTTCTTC. It codes for CASSQDLASSGVYNEQFF.

CDR3 in DNA: TGTGCCAGCAGCTCTAACCCCCCGGGCGAGCAGTACTTC. Translation: CASSSNPPGEQYF. This chain uses TRBV7-6 with TRBJ2-7; D gene ambiguous. The CDR3 is 13 residues long. The V end was cut by 4 bases, the J end by 6 bases, with 13 bases between. Per germline, CDR1 SGHVS and CDR2 FNYEAQ.

This clone was seen just once. The chain couples TRBV9 to TRBJ2-2; TRBD1 aligns across 10 bases. The V gene end was trimmed by 3 bases and the J gene end by 5 bases; junction bases not matched to a gene: 7. From germline, CDR1 is SGDLS and CDR2 YYNGEE. The CDR3 has 16 amino acids. Here the CDR3 reads CASSDRTGGSTGELFF. The CDR3, as DNA: TGTGCCAGCAGCGACCGGACAGGGGGGAGTACCGGGGAGCTGTTTTTT.

The chain recombines TRBV12-3 or TRBV12-4 with TRBJ2-1; D gene uncertain. This CDR3 has 13 residues. The ends were cut back, 5 bases at V and 14 bases at J, with 19 bases in the middle. CDR3 protein: CASSQLNGLPEFF. Written as DNA, the CDR3 is TGTGCCAGCAGTCAACTCAACGGGCTCCCGGAGTTCTTC.

As to this clone: Other DNA variants within this sample encode the same CDR3. This rearrangement joins TRBV15 to TRBJ2-1; D unclear. V dropped 3 bases and J dropped 4 bases, with 4 bases sitting between them. The CDR3 has 12 amino acids. The germline CDR1 and CDR2 sequences are LNHNV and YYDKDF (reference sequence). The CDR3 coding sequence is TGTGCCACCAGCAGGGGATACAATGAGCAGTTCTTC. It translates to CATSRGYNEQFF.

V is TRBV5-6 and J is TRBJ2-4; weak D call: TRBD1 (5 bases). V was clipped by 6 bases and J by 6 bases, with 13 bases between them. The length of the CDR3 is 13 residues. CDR1 is SGHDT, CDR2 YYEEEE, per germline. Here the CDR3 DNA reads TGTGCCAGCACCATTTACAGGAGAAACATTCAGTACTTC. It specifies CASTIYRRNIQYF.

The chain combines TRBV27 with TRBJ2-1, with 8 bases lining up with TRBD2. Germline-derived CDR1 and CDR2 are MNHEY and SMNVEV (reference sequence). CDR3 length: 15 residues. The junction had 8 bases not matched to a gene; V was cut back by 0 bases and J by 10 bases. The CDR3: CASSLSASGRGEQFF. Here the CDR3 DNA reads TGTGCCAGCAGTTTATCGGCCTCCGGGAGGGGCGAGCAGTTCTTC.

V usage is TRBV5-1 and J usage is TRBJ2-7; D possibly corresponds to TRBD1 (6 bases). Germline V gives CDR1 SGHRS, CDR2 YFSETQ. Trimming took off 1 base at V and 0 bases at J, with 11 bases between the two ends. CDR3 length: 15 amino acids. As DNA, the CDR3 is TGCGCCAGCAGCTTGCGGACAGACAGCTCCTACGAGCAGTACTTC. This gives the protein CASSLRTDSSYEQYF.

The chain uses TRBV7-3 and TRBJ2-1, with D possibly TRBD1 on 5 matching bases. CDR1 SGHTA and CDR2 FQGTGA come from the germline V gene. The CDR3 runs 14 residues. V lost 3 bases and J 4 bases, leaving 10 bases between the germline ends. The CDR3 nucleotides are TGTGCCAGCAGCTTCCATGGGGCTTACAATGAGCAGTTCTTC. This encodes CASSFHGAYNEQFF.

The gene calls are TRBV30 and TRBJ2-2, with 9 bases identical to TRBD2. With 2 bases clipped from V and 2 bases from J, the junction kept 9 bases outside the gene matches. CDR3 length equals 17 residues. Germline assignment: CDR1 GTSNPN and CDR2 SVGIG (reference sequence). CDR3 region: CAWSKEREVTNTGELFF. For the CDR3, the DNA is TGTGCCTGGAGTAAGGAGCGGGAGGTCACCAACACCGGGGAGCTGTTTTTT.

The V and J genes are TRBV11-2 and TRBJ2-3, with D unresolved. The CDR3 contains 15 residues. V was trimmed by 3 bases and J by 2 bases, leaving 12 bases between them. CDR1 SGHAT and CDR2 FQNNGV come from the germline V gene. In nucleotides, the CDR3 is TGTGCCAGCAGCTTTGGTCGAACTATCACAGATACGCAGTATTTT. This encodes CASSFGRTITDTQYF.

The rearrangement joins TRBV19 to TRBJ1-2; perhaps TRBD1 as D (6 bases). Trimming took off 3 bases at V and 8 bases at J, with 22 bases between the two ends. The CDR3 is 16 amino acids. From germline, CDR1 is LNHDA and CDR2 SQIVND (reference sequence). The CDR3 bases are TGTGCCAGTAGTATTCTGGGGGCCCCGGGGGACGGAGGCTACACCTTC. Translation: CASSILGAPGDGGYTF. The full variable domain, rest sourced from reference TRBV19 and TRBJ1-2, is DGGITQSPKYLFRKEGQNVTLSCEQNLNHDAMYWYRQDPGQGLRLIYYSQIVNDFQKGDIAEGYSVSREKKESFPLTVTSAQKNPTAFYLCASSILGAPGDGGYTFGSGTRLTVV.

The rearrangement links TRBV4-1 to TRBJ2-5; 9 positions agree with TRBD2. From germline, CDR1 is MGHRA and CDR2 YSYEKL. The CDR3 is made up of 16 amino acids. Trimming removed 1 base from V and 5 bases from J; junction bases left unmatched: 8. The DNA of the CDR3 is TGCGCCAGCAGCCAAGCCGGTAGCGGGAGAGTGGAGACCCAGTACTTC. As protein: CASSQAGSGRVETQYF.

The chain joins TRBV2 to TRBJ2-7; 12 bases match TRBD1. V dropped 3 bases and J dropped 6; count of bases not matched to a gene: 6. The germline V gene has CDR1 SNHLY and CDR2 FYNNEI. The CDR3 length is 15 residues. CDR3 residues: CASSDAGQGAGEQYF. Written as DNA, the CDR3 is TGTGCCAGCAGTGACGCGGGACAGGGGGCAGGCGAGCAGTACTTC.

This chain connects TRBV1 to TRBJ2-2; the D call in the table, TRBD2, was not verified against the DNA. TRBV1 is labeled a pseudogene. The CDR3 sequence is 16 residues long. CDR3 in amino acids: CTSSSRVGGSPGELFF. The CDR3, as DNA: TGCACCAGCAGCTCTCGGGTTGGCGGGAGTCCCGGGGAGCTGTTTTTT.

This clone is a singleton in its sample. The chain recombines TRBV10-3 with TRBJ2-7; D uncertain. The ends were cut back, 3 bases at V and 4 bases at J, with 4 bases in the middle. This CDR3 is built from 11 residues. CDR1 and CDR2 (germline): ENHRY, SYGVKD. The CDR3 protein is CAISEGYEQYF. CDR3 bases: TGTGCCATCAGTGAAGGGTACGAGCAGTACTTC.

V and J are TRBV10-3 and TRBJ2-2, with TRBD1 matching 8 bases. The V gene's germline CDR1 is ENHRY and CDR2 SYGVKD. V shed 3 bases and J 8 bases; nucleotides not matched to a gene: 2. The CDR3 is 13 amino acids. The CDR3 DNA sequence: TGTGCCATCAGTGACAGGGGGCATGGGGAGCTGTTTTTT. Protein product: CAISDRGHGELFF.

The J gene is TRBJ2-1, the V gene TRBV6-5; 8 bases map to TRBD2. With 6 bases clipped from V and 7 bases from J, the junction kept 8 bases outside the gene matches. CDR1 and CDR2 (germline): MNHEY, SVGAGI. The CDR3 has 14 residues. DNA for the CDR3: TGTGCCAGCAGCGTTAGCGGCGGGGGGAATGAGCAGTTCTTC. As protein: CASSVSGGGNEQFF.

The rearrangement joins TRBV6-9 to TRBJ2-4; no reliable D call. Germline V gives CDR1 MNHGY, CDR2 SVAAGI. This CDR3 spans 14 amino acids. V lost 3 bases and J lost 0, with 6 bases in between. This CDR3 reads CASSYQLAKNIQYF. DNA of the CDR3: TGTGCCAGCAGTTACCAGCTAGCCAAAAACATTCAGTACTTC.

The gene calls are TRBV18 and TRBJ2-6; D is uncertain. Germline loops: CDR1 KGHSH, CDR2 LQKENI. This CDR3 is 16 amino acids long. The V gene lost 0 bases and the J gene lost 3 bases, with 9 bases spanning the gap. The CDR3 loop reads CASSPPKGYGANVLTF. CDR3 in DNA: TGTGCCAGCTCACCACCAAAGGGCTATGGGGCCAACGTCCTGACTTTC.

The chain uses TRBV2 and TRBJ2-3, with a tentative D call TRBD2 (7 bases). Germline CDR1 and CDR2: SNHLY and FYNNEI. CDR3 length equals 17 residues. With 6 bases removed from V and 1 base from J, the gap between germline ends came to 20 bases. The CDR3 is CASRNGAGAGRTDTQYF. The DNA for the CDR3 is TGTGCCAGCAGGAATGGGGCGGGGGCCGGCCGCACAGATACGCAGTATTTT.

The rearrangement joins TRBV9 to TRBJ2-5, with 7 bases fitting TRBD1. Germline assignment: CDR1 SGDLS and CDR2 YYNGEE. The CDR3 has 15 residues. Unmatched junction bases numbered 5, after V lost 0 bases and J lost 3 bases. The CDR3 region has the DNA TGTGCCAGCAGCGTAGGGACAGGACCCGAAGAGACCCAGTACTTC. Translation gives CASSVGTGPEETQYF.

The chain links TRBV4-1 to TRBJ1-2, with a weak D call TRBD1 (5 bases). The CDR3 spans 16 residues. The ends were cut back, 2 bases at V and 0 bases at J, with 13 bases in the middle. Per germline, CDR1 MGHRA and CDR2 YSYEKL. DNA for the CDR3: TGCGCCAGCAGCCAATTGGATGGGGCCCCTAACTATGGCTACACCTTC. This codes for CASSQLDGAPNYGYTF.

V is TRBV7-2 and J is TRBJ1-2; perhaps TRBD1 as D (5 bases). V was cut by 7 bases and J by 4 bases, with 19 bases left in between. Germline loops: CDR1 SGHTA, CDR2 FQGNSA. The CDR3 is made up of 15 amino acids. The CDR3 here is CASTPSSGDPYGYTF. The CDR3 nucleotides are TGTGCCAGCACTCCATCGTCCGGGGACCCCTATGGCTACACCTTC.

The chain is built from TRBV18 and TRBJ1-6; D perhaps matches TRBD1 (5 bases). This CDR3 comprises 12 residues. Germline-derived CDR1 and CDR2 are KGHSH and LQKENI. Trimming removed 6 bases from V and 7 bases from J, with 7 bases in between. DNA of the CDR3: TGTGCCAGCTCGGGGGGGAATTCACCCCTCCACTTT. Its protein product is CASSGGNSPLHF.

The table lists this clone with a few counts. V and J are TRBV13 and TRBJ2-7; unclear D gene. V lost 4 bases and J 6 bases, leaving 13 bases between the germline ends. The CDR3 sequence is 13 residues long. Germline CDR1 reads PRHDT; CDR2 reads FYEKMQ (reference sequence). The CDR3 sequence: CASSSPPRREQYF. The CDR3 nucleotides are TGTGCCAGCAGCTCCCCCCCTCGGCGCGAGCAGTACTTC.

This rearrangement joins TRBV4-2 to TRBJ2-7; 9 bases map to TRBD2. The germline gives CDR1 LGHNA, CDR2 YNFKEQ. The J segment lost 3 bases and the V segment lost 0 bases, leaving 6 bases of the junction unmatched. The CDR3 is made up of 16 amino acids. CDR3 amino acids: CASSQEEAGGVYEQYF. The CDR3 DNA sequence: TGTGCCAGCAGCCAAGAAGAAGCGGGAGGAGTCTACGAGCAGTACTTC.

The rearrangement joins TRBV28 to TRBJ1-2; tentatively, D is TRBD1 (5 bases). CDR1 and CDR2 (germline): MDHEN, SYDVKM. The CDR3 sequence is 15 residues long. V gave up 5 bases and J gave up 8 bases, with 21 bases separating them. Written as DNA, the CDR3 is TGTGCCAGCAGTGCCCCCCGGGGCCCTCTCGGGGGCTACACCTTC. Protein product: CASSAPRGPLGGYTF.

This chain joins TRBV28 and TRBJ2-1, with 9 bases matching TRBD1. The CDR3 spans 16 residues. Germline V gene data show CDR1 as MDHEN and CDR2 as SYDVKM. With 0 bases clipped from V and 0 bases from J, the junction kept 0 bases outside the gene matches. CDR3 residues: CASSLWTGGSYNEQFF. The CDR3 region has the DNA TGTGCCAGCAGTTTATGGACAGGGGGCTCCTACAATGAGCAGTTCTTC.

The chain has TRBV5-1 and TRBJ2-3, with 9 positions matching TRBD2. The germline gives CDR1 SGHRS, CDR2 YFSETQ. After removal of 4 bases from V and 0 bases from J, the junction contained 6 bases not matched to a gene. This CDR3 contains 16 residues. The CDR3: CASSGATSGSTDTQYF. In DNA, the CDR3 is TGCGCCAGCAGCGGGGCCACTAGCGGGAGCACAGATACGCAGTATTTT.